This TCR beta chain is drawn from a study of regulatory T cells in long-lasting Graves disease. General observations from the study: With a small sample size, accuracy may have been reduced. When disease was persistent, TRBV28, TRBJ1-2 and TRBJ2-5 were the favored segments.

Per germline, CDR1 MNHNS and CDR2 SASEGT. Trimming shortened V by 4 bases and J by 2 bases, and 11 bases separated the two germline ends. This CDR3 has 14 residues. Specified time point: persistent/refractory GD, antithyroid drugs over 5 years with positive TRAb. Preparation of the TCR library used RNA extracted from PBMCs. An endocrinology department in Xi'an, China, supplied the patients. This clonotype was observed at least ten times. Its target is not known. The TCR beta library used iRepertoire HTBI primers with Arm-PCR amplification of CDR3. TCRdb used MiXCR to reprocess the multiplex PCR reads, holding one entry per CDR3 protein. The table has approximately 470,000 distinct CDR3 sequences, about 20% seen once.

This TCR was sampled from a female donor with Graves disease. The material sequenced was peripheral blood mononuclear cells (PBMCs), taken when the disease was refractory, from a patient treated with antithyroid drugs. The chain recombines TRBV6-1 with TRBJ1-1; D ambiguous. CDR3 DNA sequence: TGTGCCAGCAGTGTCCCGGGAACAAACACTGAAGCTTTCTTT. It codes for CASSVPGTNTEAFF.